This entry features one T cell receptor beta chain sequence. These data belong to a study of shared clonotypes between healthy human individuals. V dropped 4 bases and J dropped 5 bases, with 18 bases sitting between them. Germline assignment: CDR1 SGHDT and CDR2 YYEEEE. The CDR3 length is 15 residues. Sorted-subset replicate PCRs used roughly 180 ng DNA, about 30,000 T cell genomes. Generated by immunoSEQ multiplex PCR, the TCRdb table keeps only in-frame clones and is missing some. The sample records some 1,100,000 clones, about four fifths being singletons. The sample taken for sequencing was memory CD4+ T cells from PBMCs. Subset described: CD45RA-negative fraction. The chain couples TRBV5-6 to TRBJ2-5; tentative D call: TRBD1 (6 bases). This receptor was taken from a man aged 18-30 years in good health. Some clones in this sample may be carry-over from other donors' samples. In DNA form, the CDR3 reads TGTGCCAGCAGCACCGGCCCAGGGGCTAGGGAGACCCAGTACTTC. Its protein is CASSTGPGARETQYF.